A selection of T cell receptor beta chains follows, all from one sample in a study of STAT3 mutations in large granular lymphocyte leukemia. The protocol was immunoSEQ multiplex PCR, while the TCRdb copy is restricted to in-frame clones and leaves out a portion. The data hold 2,100 or so clones, with around 58% observed a single time. The specimen was peripheral blood mononuclear cells. The receptor set was obtained from a man between 60 and 70 years old with T-cell large granular lymphocyte leukemia. Some clones in this sample may be carry-over from other donors' samples. The CDR3 runs from the conserved cysteine through the conserved F or W. The D gene is left open where the match is weak.

v_call	d_call	j_call	cdr3_aa
TRBV29-1	NA	TRBJ1-2	CSVLGLGGYTF
TRBV29-1	NA	TRBJ1-4	CSVGGATNEKLFF
TRBV20-1	NA	TRBJ2-7	CSAGTGFEQYF
TRBV7-9	NA	TRBJ2-7	CASSHTGGGEQYF
TRBV4-3	TRBD2	TRBJ2-3	CASSQGAGDTQYF
TRBV4-1	NA	TRBJ1-2	CASSLPDRYGYTF
TRBV7-2	TRBD1	TRBJ2-7	CASSPRTGVGYEQYF
TRBV5-1	NA	TRBJ2-4	CASSLGGSSKNIQYF
TRBV7-9	NA	TRBJ1-6	CASSFQNSPLHF
TRBV18	TRBD1	TRBJ2-7	CASSPTGQGAGEQYF
TRBV5-1	TRBD1	TRBJ1-2	CASRSGTGDGYTF
TRBV7-9	NA	TRBJ1-2	CASSLYVANYGYTF